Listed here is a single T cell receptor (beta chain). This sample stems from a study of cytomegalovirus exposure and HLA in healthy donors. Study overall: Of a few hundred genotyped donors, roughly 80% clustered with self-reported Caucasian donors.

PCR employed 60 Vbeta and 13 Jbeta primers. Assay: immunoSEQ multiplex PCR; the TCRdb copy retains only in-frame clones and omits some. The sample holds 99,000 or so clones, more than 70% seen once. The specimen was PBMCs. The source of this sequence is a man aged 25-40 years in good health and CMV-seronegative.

This CDR3 is CASTPGRQADYEQYF. CDR3 DNA: TGCGCCAGCACCCCCGGAAGACAGGCCGACTACGAGCAGTACTTC. The chain carries TRBV5-1 and TRBJ2-7; D is possibly TRBD1 (6 bases). Looked up from germline, CDR1 is SGHRS and CDR2 is YFSETQ. The germline V and J ends were trimmed by 6 bases and 3 bases, with 19 bases remaining between them. The length of the CDR3 is 15 residues.